These 18 T cell receptor beta chains were sequenced from one sample in a study of cytomegalovirus exposure and HLA in healthy donors (dated by TCRdb to about 2017). The protocol used for the library was the immunoSEQ multiplex PCR assay. For the multiplex PCR, a mixture combining 60 forward primers for TCR Vbeta segments and 13 reverse primers for TCR Jbeta segments was used. This immuneACCESS table, as held by TCRdb, lists in-frame sequences with V and J called but not all clones. Of the missing ones, under half trace to an unresolved V gene in checked studies; the others have no known cause. The sample has roughly 150,000 clones on record, around 80% of them singletons. Of the sample, around 6.2% is held by the ten largest clones. Sequencing was carried out using PBMCs. The source of these receptors is a man aged 25 to 40 in good health and CMV-seropositive.

V is TRBV19 and J is TRBJ1-5, with a weak D call TRBD1 (5 bases). This CDR3 has 16 residues. V was trimmed by 4 bases and J by 0 bases, leaving 13 bases between them. The germline gives CDR1 LNHDA, CDR2 SQIVND (reference sequence). The CDR3 DNA reads as TGTGCCAGTAGTAAATGGACACAGAATAGCAATCAGCCCCAGCATTTT. Its protein product is CASSKWTQNSNQPQHF.

There are a few counts of this clone. The chain joins TRBV19 to TRBJ1-4; the D is unclear. Per the germline V gene, CDR1 is LNHDA and CDR2 is SQIVND (reference sequence). Trimming left V 6 bases short and J 11 bases short, with 13 bases between. The CDR3 has 12 residues. Here the CDR3 reads CASSDVMRKLFF. CDR3 DNA: TGTGCCAGTAGCGATGTAATGAGGAAACTGTTTTTT.

This clone has a single count. This rearrangement joins TRBV29-1 to TRBJ2-7; TRBD1 is a possible D gene (6 bases). The CDR3 is 14 residues long. Germline V gene lookup returns CDR1 SQVTM and CDR2 ANQGSEA. V was pared by 0 bases and J by 2 bases, with 11 bases between. This CDR3 reads CSVEDQDRAYEQYF. CDR3 DNA: TGCAGCGTTGAAGATCAGGACAGAGCCTACGAGCAGTACTTC.

This clone occurred a few times. The J gene is TRBJ2-5, the V gene TRBV7-8; 9 bases are a match to TRBD2. CDR1 SGHVS and CDR2 FQNEAQ come from the germline V gene. J lost 5 bases, V lost 5 bases, and 6 bases had no gene match. This CDR3 is built from 14 residues. The CDR3 DNA reads as TGTGCCAGCAGCATCAGCGGGGGGATGGAGACCCAGTACTTC. The encoded protein is CASSISGGMETQYF.

The chain uses TRBV28 and TRBJ2-3; 7 positions agree with TRBD1. V lost 4 bases and J lost 2; bases outside the gene matches: 6. Germline V CDR1 and CDR2: MDHEN, SYDVKM. The CDR3 length is 15 residues. CDR3 protein: CASSSGQALTDTQYF. The CDR3 DNA sequence: TGTGCCAGCAGTTCCGGACAGGCCCTCACAGATACGCAGTATTTT.

The J gene is TRBJ2-2, the V gene TRBV5-1; 9 bases align to TRBD2. The CDR3 loop spans 15 amino acids. Looked up from germline, CDR1 is SGHRS and CDR2 is YFSETQ. V shed 2 bases and J 5 bases; nucleotides not matched to a gene: 4. CDR3 coding DNA: TGCGCCAGCAGCTTAACAAGCGGGAGGACCGGGGAGCTGTTTTTT. Its protein is CASSLTSGRTGELFF.

The CDR3 nucleotides read TGTGCCAGCAGTTACTCCTCAGGGGGCTCACGAGACGAGCAGTACTTC. Encoded protein: CASSYSSGGSRDEQYF. The rearrangement joins TRBV6-5 to TRBJ2-5; 8 positions agree with TRBD1. Near its end, the DNA agrees better with TRBJ2-7, so the J call may be wrong. Germline CDR1 is MNHEY and CDR2 is SVGAGI. The CDR3 totals 16 residues.

The rearrangement links TRBV5-4 to TRBJ2-3, with 7 bases identical to TRBD1. V was clipped by 4 bases and J by 3 bases; unmatched bases: 8. The CDR3 extends over 15 amino acids. Germline V gene data show CDR1 as SGHNT and CDR2 as YYREEE (reference sequence). CDR3 sequence reads: CASSVDRVGTDTQYF. DNA of the CDR3: TGTGCCAGCAGCGTCGACAGGGTCGGTACAGATACGCAGTATTTT.

The chain has TRBV5-4 and TRBJ1-1; 7 nucleotides align to TRBD1. The CDR3 has 13 residues. CDR1 is SGHNT, CDR2 YYREEE, per germline (reference sequence). With V trimmed by 3 bases and J by 4 bases, 3 bases remained unmatched. CDR3 amino acids: CASSSTGTTEAFF. CDR3 sequence (DNA): TGTGCCAGCAGCTCGACAGGGACCACTGAAGCTTTCTTT.

The genes are TRBV5-1 and TRBJ2-3, with 9 bases matching TRBD2. Trimming took 7 bases from V and 6 from J; bases not matched to a gene: 12. The germline V gene encodes CDR1 SGHRS and CDR2 YFSETQ. CDR3 length: 15 amino acids. The CDR3 DNA sequence: TGCGCCAGCCGGGTAGGGCTAGCGGGACCGGATACGCAGTATTTT. This codes for CASRVGLAGPDTQYF.

This clone was observed a handful of times. The chain links TRBV6-5 to TRBJ1-5; a weak D match, TRBD1 (6 bases). In germline, CDR1 is MNHEY, CDR2 SVGAGI. The V and J ends lost 4 bases and 0 bases respectively, with 13 bases between them. This CDR3 region has 16 residues. The CDR3 here is CASSSDRITSNQPQHF. DNA for the CDR3: TGTGCCAGCAGTTCCGACAGGATTACTAGCAATCAGCCCCAGCATTTT.

V is TRBV9 and J is TRBJ1-3; 8 nucleotides line up with TRBD1. There are 16 residues in the CDR3. The germline V gene has CDR1 SGDLS and CDR2 YYNGEE. J lost 3 bases, V lost 3 bases, and 8 bases had no gene match. CDR3 in amino acids: CASSAQGALIGNTIYF. The CDR3 DNA is TGTGCCAGCAGCGCGCAGGGGGCGCTGATTGGAAACACCATATATTTT.

The V call is TRBV7-8, the J call TRBJ2-7; a weak D match, TRBD2 (6 bases). Trimming took off 7 bases at V and 2 bases at J, with 18 bases between the two ends. This CDR3 comprises 15 residues. From germline, CDR1 is SGHVS and CDR2 FQNEAQ. DNA for the CDR3: TGTGCCAGCAACCCCGTTGGTAGCGGTACCTACGAGCAGTACTTC. Protein product: CASNPVGSGTYEQYF.

This chain uses TRBV19 with TRBJ1-1; tentative D call: TRBD1 (5 bases). Germline CDR1 is LNHDA and CDR2 is SQIVND (reference sequence). The CDR3 has 13 residues. The V end was cut by 9 bases, the J end by 5 bases, with 16 bases between. CDR3 DNA sequence: TGTGCCAGCCGCAGATCAGGGAATACTGAAGCTTTCTTT. This translates into CASRRSGNTEAFF.

This clone was counted between two and nine times. The rearrangement joins TRBV28 to TRBJ2-3; TRBD1 matches at 8 bases. CDR3 length: 14 amino acids. Germline V gives CDR1 MDHEN, CDR2 SYDVKM. Trimming took 7 bases from V and 6 from J; bases not matched to a gene: 9. This chain's CDR3 is CASTRAGGFDTQYF. CDR3 DNA: TGTGCCAGCACTCGGGCAGGGGGCTTTGATACGCAGTATTTT.

The chain employs TRBV6-1 and TRBJ2-7; D may be TRBD1 (6 bases). In germline, CDR1 is MNHNS, CDR2 SASEGT. The CDR3 has 18 amino acids. The V end was cut by 1 base, the J end by 2 bases, with 21 bases between. The CDR3 loop is CASSEVVVVAGVAYEQYF. CDR3 nucleotides: TGTGCCAGCAGTGAAGTTGTGGTAGTGGCAGGGGTCGCCTACGAGCAGTACTTC.

V and J are TRBV2 and TRBJ2-1, with 7 bases identical to TRBD2. The V gene's germline CDR1 is SNHLY and CDR2 FYNNEI. The length of the CDR3 is 11 residues. V lost 11 bases, J lost 7 bases, and 5 bases stayed unmatched. The CDR3 region is CAGRAVNEQFF. The CDR3 DNA sequence: TGTGCCGGGAGGGCCGTGAATGAGCAGTTCTTC.

The chain combines TRBV7-8 with TRBJ2-1; D ambiguous. The CDR3 covers 16 residues. The germline CDR1 and CDR2 sequences are SGHVS and FQNEAQ. The germline V and J ends were trimmed by 1 base and 7 bases, with 17 bases remaining between them. The CDR3 is CASSLVVTEYKNEQFF. In DNA, the CDR3 is TGTGCCAGCAGCTTAGTGGTTACAGAATATAAGAATGAGCAGTTCTTC.